The 27 T cell receptor beta chains listed next were all sequenced from one sample in a study of cytomegalovirus exposure and HLA in healthy donors. Sequencing used immunoSEQ multiplex PCR; TCRdb keeps in-frame clones, though not all of them. Counted here are hundreds of thousands of clones, roughly 87% occurring once; the ten biggest clones make up 12%. Sequencing was carried out using PBMCs. The receptors derive from a man younger than 35 in good health and CMV-seropositive.

This chain links TRBV28 with TRBJ2-7; possible D gene TRBD1, 6 bases. The V gene's germline CDR1 is MDHEN and CDR2 SYDVKM. The V gene lost 5 bases and the J gene lost 2 bases, with 16 bases spanning the gap. CDR3 length: 15 residues. The CDR3 here is CASSIPRDTTYEQYF. DNA of the CDR3: TGTGCCAGCAGTATACCCCGGGACACCACCTACGAGCAGTACTTC.

This clone appeared a few times. This chain links TRBV4-1 with TRBJ1-1, with D possibly matching TRBD1 (6 bases). The CDR3 extends over 14 amino acids. Trimming removed 2 bases from V and 0 bases from J, with 7 bases in between. The germline V gene has CDR1 MGHRA and CDR2 YSYEKL. CDR3 protein: CASSQNRVNTEAFF. CDR3 nucleotide sequence: TGCGCCAGCAGCCAAAACAGGGTGAACACTGAAGCTTTCTTT.

This sequence joins TRBV5-1 and TRBJ1-3; D is possibly TRBD1 (5 bases). Germline CDR1 reads SGHRS; CDR2 reads YFSETQ. V lost 3 bases and J lost 2, with 9 bases in between. The CDR3 length is 14 residues. CDR3 bases: TGCGCCAGCAGCTCCGGGGGAGCTGGAAACACCATATATTTT. As protein: CASSSGGAGNTIYF.

The V call is TRBV30, the J call TRBJ1-5, with D hard to call. Germline lookup yields CDR1 GTSNPN and CDR2 SVGIG (reference sequence). V lost 1 base, J lost 7 bases, and 11 bases lay in between. CDR3 length: 13 amino acids. For the CDR3, the DNA is TGTGCCTGGAGTGCGAGGGATAGGCAGCCCCAGCATTTT. Encoded protein: CAWSARDRQPQHF.

Only a few counts were recorded for this clone. The rearrangement joins TRBV11-2 to TRBJ1-2; D gene ambiguous. V lost 1 base to trimming and J lost 4 bases, with 7 bases between them. Germline loops: CDR1 SGHAT, CDR2 FQNNGV. This CDR3 spans 13 amino acids. As DNA, the CDR3 is TGTGCCAGCAGCTTAGCCGGGTCCTATGGCTACACCTTC. Translated, it gives CASSLAGSYGYTF.

The rearrangement links TRBV30 to TRBJ1-1; D gene ambiguous. The germline V gene has CDR1 GTSNPN and CDR2 SVGIG (reference sequence). This CDR3 comprises 12 residues. Trimming cost V 0 bases and J 5 bases, with 7 bases left between them. CDR3 nucleotides: TGTGCCTGGAGTGTATCCAAAACTGAAGCTTTCTTT. It codes for CAWSVSKTEAFF.

J is TRBJ2-6 and V is TRBV7-9; perhaps TRBD1 as D (6 bases). There are 17 residues in the CDR3. V gave up 1 base and J gave up 2 bases, with 12 bases separating them. Per the germline V gene, CDR1 is SEHNR and CDR2 is FQNEAQ (reference sequence). The CDR3 bases are TGTGCCAGCAGCTTAGTTCTTGGGGGCGCTGGGGCCAACGTCCTGACTTTC. Translating it yields CASSLVLGGAGANVLTF. Complete variable domain (other parts from reference TRBV7-9 and TRBJ2-6): DTGVSQNPRHKITKRGQNVTFRCDPISEHNRLYWYRQTLGQGPEFLTYFQNEAQLEKSRLLSDRFSAERPKGSFSTLEIQRTEQGDSAMYLCASSLVLGGAGANVLTFGAGSRLTVL.

J is TRBJ2-7 and V is TRBV10-3; TRBD2 aligns across 11 bases. This CDR3 is 14 amino acids long. Germline V gene lookup returns CDR1 ENHRY and CDR2 SYGVKD. The V and J ends lost 6 bases and 6 bases, in that order; junction bases with no gene match: 7. The CDR3 region has the DNA TGTGCCATCAGAAAACTAGCGGGAGAACCCGAGCAGTACTTC. Translation: CAIRKLAGEPEQYF.

This clone has just a few counts. The V and J genes are TRBV6-4 and TRBJ1-2, with TRBD1 matching over 8 bases. Trimming cost V 3 bases and J 8 bases; bases outside gene matches: 11. This CDR3 region has 15 residues. Germline loops: CDR1 MRHNA, CDR2 SNTAGT. CDR3 nucleotides: TGTGCCAGCAGTGATAGTGCAGGGGGCGTAGAGGGCTACACCTTC. It yields the protein CASSDSAGGVEGYTF.

The rearrangement uses TRBV10-3 and TRBJ1-2; 7 nucleotides line up with TRBD1. CDR1 ENHRY and CDR2 SYGVKD come from the germline V gene. The CDR3 covers 14 residues. V lost 6 bases to trimming and J lost 10 bases; unmatched junction nucleotides: 14. Here the CDR3 reads CAISPTGLGEFYTF. The CDR3 DNA sequence: TGTGCCATCAGCCCGACAGGGTTAGGCGAGTTCTACACCTTC.

CDR3: CASSEYGLAGVTDTQYF. The CDR3 DNA is TGTGCCAGCAGTGAATACGGACTAGCGGGTGTAACAGATACGCAGTATTTT. The chain carries TRBV6-4 and TRBJ2-3, with 11 positions matching TRBD2. The CDR3 totals 17 residues. Germline CDR1 MRHNA, CDR2 SNTAGT. V shed 3 bases and J 3 bases; nucleotides not matched to a gene: 8.

The chain carries TRBV28 and TRBJ1-5, with 7 bases lining up with TRBD1. J gave up 6 bases and V 6 bases, and 8 bases lay outside the gene matches. This CDR3 is built from 14 residues. Germline V gene sequence: CDR1 MDHEN, CDR2 SYDVKM. The CDR3 DNA reads TGTGCCAGCAGGATCAGGGGGTTTCGTCAGCCCCAGCATTTT. This gives the protein CASRIRGFRQPQHF.

The V and J genes are TRBV27 and TRBJ2-7; D tentatively fits TRBD1 or TRBD2 (5 bases each). The V end was cut by 8 bases, the J end by 0 bases, with 11 bases between. The CDR3 loop spans 13 amino acids. The germline CDR1 and CDR2 sequences are MNHEY and SMNVEV (reference sequence). DNA of the CDR3: TGTGCCAGCCGGGACCTAAGCTCCTACGAGCAGTACTTC. Its protein is CASRDLSSYEQYF.

A note on this clone: The same CDR3 can be traced to other DNA sequences in this sample. The J gene is TRBJ1-2, the V gene TRBV5-1; 10 nucleotides agree with TRBD1. This CDR3 has 14 amino acids. The trim removed 0 bases at V and 7 bases at J, leaving 3 bases unmatched. Per the germline V gene, CDR1 is SGHRS and CDR2 is YFSETQ. The CDR3 bases are TGCGCCAGCAGCTTGGGACAGGGGGCCGGTGGCTACACCTTC. Its translation is CASSLGQGAGGYTF.

The chain employs TRBV27 and TRBJ1-1; no definite D call. The CDR3 extends over 11 amino acids. The germline V gene has CDR1 MNHEY and CDR2 SMNVEV (reference sequence). Trimming cost V 5 bases and J 5 bases, with 6 bases left between them. CDR3 nucleotides: TGTGCCAGCAGTCTAGGGACTGAAGCTTTCTTT. Protein sequence: CASSLGTEAFF.

The chain has TRBV11-2 and TRBJ2-5; 9 bases agree with TRBD2. The CDR3 extends over 16 amino acids. Germline CDR1 reads SGHAT; CDR2 reads FQNNGV. Trimming cost V 5 bases and J 2 bases; bases outside gene matches: 9. CDR3 in amino acids: CASSLGREGSQETQYF. CDR3 DNA sequence: TGTGCCAGCAGCCTGGGGCGGGAGGGCTCACAAGAGACCCAGTACTTC. Full variable domain (rest looked up from reference TRBV11-2 and TRBJ2-5): EAGVAQSPRYKIIEKRQSVAFWCNPISGHATLYWYQQILGQGPKLLIQFQNNGVVDDSQLPKDRFSAERLKGVDSTLKIQPAKLEDSAVYLCASSLGREGSQETQYFGPGTRLLVL.

This rearrangement joins TRBV6-5 to TRBJ2-7; D is ambiguous. Germline V CDR1 and CDR2: MNHEY, SVGAGI. The CDR3 contains 9 residues. V was shortened by 8 bases and J by 9 bases, with 8 bases between the two germline ends. The CDR3 coding sequence is TGTGCCAGCCGACTGGCGCAGTACTTC. Protein product: CASRLAQYF.

The J gene is TRBJ1-1, the V gene TRBV6-5; the D gene is possibly TRBD1 (6 bases). V lost 4 bases and J 0 bases, leaving 15 bases between the germline ends. CDR1 and CDR2 (germline): MNHEY, SVGAGI. The CDR3 runs to 16 residues. CDR3 sequence: CASSSDYRTVNTEAFF. In DNA, the CDR3 is TGTGCCAGCAGTTCAGACTACCGGACAGTGAACACTGAAGCTTTCTTT.

This clone was seen just once. The chain is built from TRBV11-3 and TRBJ1-1; D not resolved. The CDR3 is made up of 14 amino acids. Trimming stripped 2 bases from V and 3 bases from J, with 10 bases between. CDR1 and CDR2 (germline): SGHNT, YENEEA. CDR3 in amino acids: CASSLSGSYTEAFF. The DNA of the CDR3 is TGTGCCAGCAGCTTATCAGGATCGTACACTGAAGCTTTCTTT.

CDR3 nucleotides: TGTGCCAGCAGCTTAGGTCCAGGGGGCACTGAAGCTTTCTTT. This sequence encodes CASSLGPGGTEAFF. This rearrangement joins TRBV7-2 to TRBJ1-1; 7 nucleotides agree with TRBD1. V lost 1 base, J lost 4 bases, and 3 bases stayed unmatched. From germline, CDR1 is SGHTA and CDR2 FQGNSA. The CDR3 loop spans 14 amino acids. The full variable domain, completed using reference TRBV7-2 and TRBJ1-1, is GAGVSQSPSNKVTEKGKDVELRCDPISGHTALYWYRQSLGQGLEFLIYFQGNSAPDKSGLPSDRFSAERTGGSVSTLTIQRTQQEDSAVYLCASSLGPGGTEAFFGQGTRLTVV.

This clone was counted a few times. This rearrangement joins TRBV30 to TRBJ1-1; D gene ambiguous. CDR1 is GTSNPN and CDR2 is SVGIG in the germline V gene (reference sequence). The CDR3 consists of 13 residues. Trimming left V 0 bases short and J 5 bases short, with 10 bases between. The CDR3 DNA reads as TGTGCCTGGAGTGTGGGGTTTGGAACTGAAGCTTTCTTT. This sequence encodes CAWSVGFGTEAFF.

V is TRBV5-6 and J is TRBJ2-1; 9 bases are shared with TRBD2. V trimming: 3 bases; J trimming: 8 bases; junction bases outside the gene matches: 9. This CDR3 comprises 15 residues. Germline V gene data show CDR1 as SGHDT and CDR2 as YYEEEE. CDR3 DNA sequence: TGTGCCAGCAGCTGGGCTAGCGGGAATTTCTATGAGCAGTTCTTC. It yields the protein CASSWASGNFYEQFF.

The J gene is TRBJ2-7, the V gene TRBV7-9; D perhaps matches TRBD2 (5 bases). Germline CDR1 and CDR2: SEHNR and FQNEAQ (reference sequence). CDR3 size: 13 residues. V gave up 3 bases and J gave up 7 bases, with 13 bases separating them. CDR3 protein: CASSFTGSGEQYF. CDR3 nucleotides: TGTGCCAGCAGCTTTACCGGGTCGGGGGAGCAGTACTTC. Using reference TRBV7-9 and TRBJ2-7 for the parts outside the CDR3, the full variable domain is DTGVSQNPRHKITKRGQNVTFRCDPISEHNRLYWYRQTLGQGPEFLTYFQNEAQLEKSRLLSDRFSAERPKGSFSTLEIQRTEQGDSAMYLCASSFTGSGEQYFGPGTRLTVT.

This chain connects TRBV2 to TRBJ1-5; 10 nucleotides match TRBD1. J was trimmed by 5 bases and V by 5 bases; bases with no gene match: 3. The germline V gene encodes CDR1 SNHLY and CDR2 FYNNEI. This CDR3 has 14 residues. The CDR3 loop reads CASSPDRGYQPQHF. The DNA for the CDR3 is TGTGCCAGCAGTCCGGACAGGGGGTATCAGCCCCAGCATTTT.

V and J are TRBV6-5 and TRBJ2-2; the D gene is possibly TRBD1 (5 bases). Trimming pared 5 bases from V and 2 bases from J, leaving 12 bases between. This CDR3 spans 15 amino acids. The germline V gene has CDR1 MNHEY and CDR2 SVGAGI. CDR3 coding DNA: TGTGCCAGCAGTGGGGCTCGATTAAACACCGGGGAGCTGTTTTTT. It encodes CASSGARLNTGELFF.

The gene calls are TRBV5-1 and TRBJ1-1; 9 bases match TRBD1. Per germline, CDR1 SGHRS and CDR2 YFSETQ. The CDR3 consists of 14 residues. V trimming: 1 base; J trimming: 5 bases; junction bases outside the gene matches: 3. The CDR3 nucleotides are TGCGCCAGCAGCTTGACTGACAGGGGGACTGAAGCTTTCTTT. It specifies CASSLTDRGTEAFF.

The rearrangement joins TRBV21-1 to TRBJ1-1; no check of the table's D call, TRBD1, against the DNA was made. TRBV21-1 is deemed a pseudogene. The CDR3 covers 15 residues. In nucleotides, the CDR3 is TGTGCCAGCAGCAAAGCTGGACAGCCGAACGCTGAAGCTTTCTTT. Its translation is CASSKAGQPNAEAFF.